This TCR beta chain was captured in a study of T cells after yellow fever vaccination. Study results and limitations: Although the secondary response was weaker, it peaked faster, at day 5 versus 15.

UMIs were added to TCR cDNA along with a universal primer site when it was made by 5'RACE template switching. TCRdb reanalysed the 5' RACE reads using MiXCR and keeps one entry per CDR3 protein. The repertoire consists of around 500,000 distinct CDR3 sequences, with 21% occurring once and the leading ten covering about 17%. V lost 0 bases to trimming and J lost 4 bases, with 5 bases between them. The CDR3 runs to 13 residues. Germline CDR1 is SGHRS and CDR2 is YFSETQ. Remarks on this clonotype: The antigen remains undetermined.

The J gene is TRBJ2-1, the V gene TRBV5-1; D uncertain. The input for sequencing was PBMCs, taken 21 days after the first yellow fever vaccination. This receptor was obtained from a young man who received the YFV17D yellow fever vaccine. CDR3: CASSLGWYNEQFF. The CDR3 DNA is TGCGCCAGCAGCTTGGGGTGGTACAATGAGCAGTTCTTC.